These 23 T cell receptor beta chains share one sample of origin, sequenced in a study of T cell responses to AZD1222 COVID-19 vaccine. Assay used: immunoSEQ multiplex PCR; TCRdb lists only in-frame clones, some missing. The sample shows over 150,000 clones, about 90% of them seen only once. The sequences come from peripheral blood, collected on day 0 of AZD1222 vaccination. The receptors stem from an adult in good health.

The CDR3 DNA is TGCGCCAGCAGCCAAGGATACAATGAGCAGTTCTTC. Protein product: CASSQGYNEQFF. The chain carries TRBV4-1 and TRBJ2-1; D uncertain. Trimming took 1 base from V and 4 from J, leaving 2 bases between them. CDR3 length: 12 residues. CDR1 and CDR2 from the germline V gene are MGHRA and YSYEKL.

J is TRBJ1-5 and V is TRBV5-1; tentative D call: TRBD1 (6 bases). Germline V gene lookup returns CDR1 SGHRS and CDR2 YFSETQ. The CDR3 spans 15 residues. Trimming shortened V by 0 bases and J by 6 bases, and 13 bases separated the two germline ends. CDR3 nucleotides: TGCGCCAGCAGCTTGGGGGGGGCTGTGGGTCAGCCCCAGCATTTT. This gives the protein CASSLGGAVGQPQHF.

The chain has TRBV6-5 and TRBJ1-1, with TRBD1 identical over 8 bases. From germline, CDR1 is MNHEY and CDR2 SVGAGI. This CDR3 spans 13 amino acids. Trimming cost V 7 bases and J 6 bases; bases outside gene matches: 7. This CDR3 reads CASTGQGFSEAFF. The CDR3 DNA reads TGTGCCAGCACCGGACAGGGATTCTCTGAAGCTTTCTTT.

The table lists this clone with a count of one. J is TRBJ2-7 and V is TRBV27; 9 bases align to TRBD1. The V and J ends lost 3 bases and 4 bases, in that order; junction bases with no gene match: 7. The CDR3 is made up of 15 amino acids. Germline values: CDR1 MNHEY, CDR2 SMNVEV (reference sequence). This CDR3 is CASSFEAGQGYEQYF. CDR3 in DNA: TGTGCCAGCAGTTTTGAAGCGGGACAGGGTTACGAGCAGTACTTC.

V gene TRBV7-9 combines with J gene TRBJ2-2; D might be TRBD1 (5 bases). There are 15 residues in the CDR3. Germline CDR1 is SEHNR and CDR2 is FQNEAQ (reference sequence). V lost 5 bases, J lost 0 bases, and 10 bases lay in between. CDR3 nucleotide sequence: TGTGCCAGCAGCCGGACACCACCGAACACCGGGGAGCTGTTTTTT. As protein: CASSRTPPNTGELFF.

The V and J genes are TRBV4-1 and TRBJ2-7; 9 nucleotides agree with TRBD1. This CDR3 is 16 amino acids long. Trimming cost V 0 bases and J 3 bases; bases outside gene matches: 6. Germline CDR1 MGHRA, CDR2 YSYEKL. The CDR3 sequence: CASSQDLGTGFYEQYF. The DNA for the CDR3 is TGCGCCAGCAGCCAAGATCTGGGGACAGGGTTCTACGAGCAGTACTTC.

The rearrangement uses TRBV9 and TRBJ1-3, with D hard to call. V was cut by 3 bases and J by 2 bases, with 12 bases left in between. Per the germline V gene, CDR1 is SGDLS and CDR2 is YYNGEE. The CDR3 is 15 residues long. This chain's CDR3 is CASSALVGPGNTIYF. The DNA for the CDR3 is TGTGCCAGCAGCGCCCTTGTCGGTCCTGGAAACACCATATATTTT. Full variable domain (remainder filled in from reference TRBV9 and TRBJ1-3): DSGVTQTPKHLITATGQRVTLRCSPRSGDLSVYWYQQSLDQGLQFLIQYYNGEERAKGNILERFSAQQFPDLHSELNLSSLELGDSALYFCASSALVGPGNTIYFGEGSWLTVV.

The chain is built from TRBV30 and TRBJ2-3; the D gene is possibly TRBD2 (6 bases). The V end lost 2 bases, the J end lost 4 bases, and 7 bases lay between the germline ends. This CDR3 is 12 amino acids long. The V gene's germline CDR1 is GTSNPN and CDR2 SVGIG (reference sequence). In DNA, the CDR3 is TGTGCCTGGAGTACTAGCCCAGATACGCAGTATTTT. It specifies CAWSTSPDTQYF.

V usage is TRBV29-1 and J usage is TRBJ2-7; TRBD1 might be the D (6 bases). Germline V gene data show CDR1 as SQVTM and CDR2 as ANQGSEA. This CDR3 has 13 amino acids. V dropped 6 bases and J dropped 1 base, with 13 bases sitting between them. This CDR3 reads CSVGHLLSYEQYF. CDR3 nucleotide sequence: TGCAGCGTGGGACACCTGCTTTCCTACGAGCAGTACTTC.

The chain uses TRBV5-1 and TRBJ2-2; weak D call: TRBD2 (5 bases). Germline V gene data show CDR1 as SGHRS and CDR2 as YFSETQ. V was shortened by 4 bases and J by 4 bases, with 11 bases between the two germline ends. CDR3 length equals 14 residues. CDR3: CASSPYAGTGELFF. DNA of the CDR3: TGCGCCAGCAGCCCGTACGCGGGCACCGGGGAGCTGTTTTTT.

The J gene is TRBJ1-5, the V gene TRBV27, with D tentatively TRBD1 (6 bases). Germline loops: CDR1 MNHEY, CDR2 SMNVEV (reference sequence). This CDR3 region has 14 residues. With 6 bases removed from V and 3 bases from J, the gap between germline ends came to 12 bases. The CDR3 sequence: CASRGRGDNQPQHF. As DNA, the CDR3 is TGTGCCAGCAGGGGCAGGGGAGACAATCAGCCCCAGCATTTT.

The chain employs TRBV29-1 and TRBJ2-5; 10 positions match TRBD2. Trimming took 5 bases from V and 5 from J; bases not matched to a gene: 5. The CDR3 sequence is 13 residues long. Germline V gene sequence: CDR1 SQVTM, CDR2 ANQGSEA. The CDR3 loop is CSVSSGSVETQYF. The CDR3 coding sequence is TGCAGCGTTTCTAGCGGGAGTGTTGAGACCCAGTACTTC.

This clone was detected only a few times. The same CDR3 also results from other DNA sequences found in this sample. The chain recombines TRBV7-2 with TRBJ2-7, with TRBD2 as a possible D gene (6 bases). Germline CDR1 SGHTA, CDR2 FQGNSA. The CDR3 consists of 15 residues. Trimming pared 5 bases from V and 0 bases from J, leaving 14 bases between. For the CDR3, the DNA is TGTGCCAGCAGCCTCGGGGGTAGCGGCTCCTACGAGCAGTACTTC. It specifies CASSLGGSGSYEQYF. The variable domain in full, with the rest retrieved from reference TRBV7-2 and TRBJ2-7, is GAGVSQSPSNKVTEKGKDVELRCDPISGHTALYWYRQSLGQGLEFLIYFQGNSAPDKSGLPSDRFSAERTGGSVSTLTIQRTQQEDSAVYLCASSLGGSGSYEQYFGPGTRLTVT.

A few counts support this clone. The rearrangement uses TRBV18 and TRBJ1-5; D gene ambiguous. Germline values: CDR1 KGHSH, CDR2 LQKENI. V was cut by 5 bases and J by 4 bases, with 12 bases left in between. CDR3 length: 14 amino acids. The CDR3 DNA sequence: TGTGCCAGCTCAGAGTTCAGCCGAAATCAGCCCCAGCATTTT. Its protein product is CASSEFSRNQPQHF.

The chain combines TRBV5-1 with TRBJ2-3; D is undetermined. V dropped 5 bases and J dropped 2 bases, with 21 bases sitting between them. This CDR3 is built from 17 residues. Germline V gene lookup returns CDR1 SGHRS and CDR2 YFSETQ. CDR3 in amino acids: CASSWAATQTHTDTQYF. The CDR3 region has the DNA TGCGCCAGCAGTTGGGCGGCGACCCAAACACACACAGATACGCAGTATTTT.

The V and J genes are TRBV11-2 and TRBJ2-7, with D possibly being TRBD2 (5 bases). V was clipped by 3 bases and J by 6 bases, with 9 bases between them. The CDR3 length is 12 residues. CDR1 and CDR2 (germline): SGHAT, FQNNGV. CDR3 bases: TGTGCCAGCAGCTTTCTGCGGGCCGAGCAGTACTTC. Translated: CASSFLRAEQYF.

V usage is TRBV6-6 and J usage is TRBJ1-6; TRBD1 might be the D (5 bases). Germline assignment: CDR1 MNHNY and CDR2 SVGAGI (reference sequence). The CDR3 runs to 16 residues. V shed 5 bases and J shed 9 bases, with 20 bases lying between them. CDR3 sequence: CASSQAGVIISSPLHF. CDR3 sequence (DNA): TGTGCCAGCAGTCAAGCGGGGGTTATTATCAGTTCACCCCTCCACTTT.

The chain couples TRBV19 to TRBJ2-5; 10 nucleotides line up with TRBD2. Germline V gene lookup returns CDR1 LNHDA and CDR2 SQIVND (reference sequence). The V segment lost 5 bases and the J segment 2 bases; nucleotides outside the gene matches: 2. This CDR3 region has 14 residues. The CDR3 is CASSVSGGQETQYF. The DNA for the CDR3 is TGTGCCAGTAGTGTTAGCGGGGGGCAAGAGACCCAGTACTTC.

V usage is TRBV7-9 and J usage is TRBJ2-1; D not certain. The length of the CDR3 is 13 residues. V lost 3 bases and J 7 bases, leaving 10 bases between the germline ends. Germline CDR1 is SEHNR and CDR2 is FQNEAQ (reference sequence). The CDR3 loop is CASSFTDGNEQFF. CDR3 DNA sequence: TGTGCCAGCAGCTTTACGGACGGGAATGAGCAGTTCTTC.

DNA of the CDR3: TGCGCCAGCAGCTTGGCGCCAACAGGGATATCTAACTATGGCTACACCTTC. Protein product: CASSLAPTGISNYGYTF. The chain combines TRBV5-1 with TRBJ1-2, with D tentatively TRBD1 (6 bases). This CDR3 is built from 17 residues. Germline CDR1 is SGHRS and CDR2 is YFSETQ. V was shortened by 0 bases and J by 0 bases, with 15 bases between the two germline ends.

The rearrangement uses TRBV19 and TRBJ1-2; 9 bases line up with TRBD1. This CDR3 region has 15 residues. Per germline, CDR1 LNHDA and CDR2 SQIVND (reference sequence). V shed 4 bases, J shed 8 bases, and the junction held 11 bases outside the gene matches. The CDR3 DNA follows: TGTGCCAGTAGTAACTCACAGGGGGCGCATCGAGGCTACACCTTC. Protein product: CASSNSQGAHRGYTF.

The J gene is TRBJ2-7, the V gene TRBV7-2; D gene ambiguous. Trimming took off 5 bases at V and 0 bases at J, with 8 bases between the two ends. Looked up from germline, CDR1 is SGHTA and CDR2 is FQGNSA. CDR3 length: 13 amino acids. CDR3 DNA: TGTGCCAGCAGCCCCTCGATCTCCTACGAGCAGTACTTC. Amino acid sequence: CASSPSISYEQYF.

The CDR3, as DNA: TGTGCCAGCAGATTTAGCGGGAGAGGAGATACGCAGTATTTT. This translates into CASRFSGRGDTQYF. The chain carries TRBV27 and TRBJ2-3; 9 nucleotides align to TRBD2. This CDR3 is built from 14 residues. The germline V gene encodes CDR1 MNHEY and CDR2 SMNVEV (reference sequence). V was pared by 6 bases and J by 5 bases, with 6 bases of the junction left unmatched.